These T cell receptor beta chains were read from a single sample in a study of blood T cell repertoires in COVID-19. Measured with immunoSEQ multiplex PCR; TCRdb has only the in-frame clones, and not every one. In the table there are roughly 250,000 clones, 70% to 85% of which are singletons. Material for sequencing was peripheral blood. These receptors came from a woman older than 75 with acute or convalescent COVID-19. Each CDR3 is given with its conserved first and last residue. D genes are given only for firm matches. Some rows mark clone size as missing; the rest say once, few, many or name a class of expanded clone.

CDR3aa: CASSAPGGRTEAFF
CDR3nt: TGTGCCAGCAGCGCGCCCGGGGGACGCACTGAAGCTTTCTTT
j_gene: TRBJ1-1
abundance: -
d_gene: -
v_gene: TRBV7-2

CDR3aa: CASRTGSQVFNEQFF
CDR3nt: TGTGCCAGCAGAACCGGGTCCCAAGTCTTCAATGAGCAGTTCTTC
j_gene: TRBJ2-1
abundance: once
d_gene: -
v_gene: TRBV5-4

CDR3aa: CASSIPQMNTEAFF
CDR3nt: TGTGCCAGCAGCATCCCTCAGATGAACACTGAAGCTTTCTTT
j_gene: TRBJ1-1
abundance: -
d_gene: -
v_gene: TRBV28

CDR3aa: CASSQGPSSYEQYF
CDR3nt: TGCGCCAGCAGCCAAGGGCCCAGCTCCTACGAGCAGTACTTC
j_gene: TRBJ2-7
abundance: -
d_gene: -
v_gene: TRBV4-1

CDR3aa: CASSFSGPGGYNEQFF
CDR3nt: TGTGCCAGCAGCTTCAGCGGGCCAGGGGGTTACAATGAGCAGTTCTTC
j_gene: TRBJ2-1
abundance: -
d_gene: -
v_gene: TRBV6-2/TRBV6-3

CDR3aa: CASSQAEQGQGTLHF
CDR3nt: TGCGCCAGCAGCCAAGCGGAACAGGGGCAAGGCACCCTCCACTTT
j_gene: TRBJ1-6
abundance: -
d_gene: TRBD1
v_gene: TRBV4-1

CDR3aa: CASSIGTSGYNEQFF
CDR3nt: TGTGCCAGCAGCATCGGGACTAGCGGATACAATGAGCAGTTCTTC
j_gene: TRBJ2-1
abundance: -
d_gene: TRBD2
v_gene: TRBV11-3

CDR3aa: CASRNRDFNYYGYTF
CDR3nt: TGTGCCAGCAGAAACCGGGACTTCAACTACTATGGCTACACCTTC
j_gene: TRBJ1-2
abundance: -
d_gene: -
v_gene: TRBV28

CDR3aa: CASSPLLLAYQETQYF
CDR3nt: TGTGCCAGCAGCCCCCTCCTACTAGCGTACCAAGAGACCCAGTACTTC
j_gene: TRBJ2-5
abundance: -
d_gene: TRBD2
v_gene: TRBV7-2

CDR3aa: CSARSIRGWTF
CDR3nt: TGCAGTGCTAGATCTATCCGTGGTTGGACCTTC
j_gene: TRBJ1-2
abundance: -
d_gene: -
v_gene: TRBV20-1

CDR3aa: CASSLLGSGGPNNEQFF
CDR3nt: TGCGCCAGCAGCCTCCTCGGAAGCGGGGGCCCCAACAATGAGCAGTTCTTC
j_gene: TRBJ2-1
abundance: -
d_gene: TRBD2
v_gene: TRBV5-1

CDR3aa: CASSAGFGDEQFF
CDR3nt: TGTGCCAGCAGCGCGGGGTTCGGCGATGAGCAGTTCTTC
j_gene: TRBJ2-1
abundance: -
d_gene: -
v_gene: TRBV11-3

CDR3aa: CASSPGTSAHNEQFF
CDR3nt: TGTGCCAGCAGCCCGGGGACTAGCGCTCACAATGAGCAGTTCTTC
j_gene: TRBJ2-1
abundance: -
d_gene: TRBD2
v_gene: TRBV7-9

CDR3aa: CASSQTTGLASSSYEQYF
CDR3nt: TGTGCCAGCAGCCAGACGACGGGACTAGCGTCGAGCTCCTACGAGCAGTACTTC
j_gene: TRBJ2-7
abundance: -
d_gene: TRBD2
v_gene: TRBV3-1/TRBV3-2

CDR3aa: CASSFGGTLTGEQYF
CDR3nt: TGTGCCAGCAGCTTCGGCGGGACCCTCACGGGAGAGCAGTACTTC
j_gene: TRBJ2-7
abundance: -
d_gene: -
v_gene: TRBV7-2

CDR3aa: CASSPGQGIRNTEAFF
CDR3nt: TGTGCCAGTAGTCCAGGACAGGGAATAAGGAACACTGAAGCTTTCTTT
j_gene: TRBJ1-1
abundance: -
d_gene: TRBD1
v_gene: TRBV19

CDR3aa: CASSVYERDLETQYF
CDR3nt: TGTGCCAGCAGCGTCTACGAGCGGGATTTAGAGACCCAGTACTTC
j_gene: TRBJ2-5
abundance: -
d_gene: TRBD2
v_gene: TRBV9

CDR3aa: CASSFTSGGYEQYF
CDR3nt: TGTGCCAGCAGCTTTACTAGCGGGGGTTACGAGCAGTACTTC
j_gene: TRBJ2-7
abundance: -
d_gene: TRBD2
v_gene: TRBV7-2

CDR3aa: CASSIDRERSGYTF
CDR3nt: TGTGCCAGTAGTATAGACCGGGAAAGATCTGGCTACACCTTC
j_gene: TRBJ1-2
abundance: -
d_gene: -
v_gene: TRBV19

CDR3aa: CASSEQGADGYTF
CDR3nt: TGTGCCAGCAGTGAGCAGGGGGCGGATGGCTACACCTTC
j_gene: TRBJ1-2
abundance: -
d_gene: TRBD1
v_gene: TRBV2

CDR3aa: CASSQERGGNSPLHF
CDR3nt: TGCGCCAGCAGCCAAGAAAGGGGTGGGAATTCACCCCTCCACTTT
j_gene: TRBJ1-6
abundance: few
d_gene: -
v_gene: TRBV4-3

CDR3aa: CASSIRWQGGHEQFF
CDR3nt: TGTGCCAGTAGTATAAGGTGGCAGGGTGGCCATGAGCAGTTCTTC
j_gene: TRBJ2-1
abundance: -
d_gene: -
v_gene: TRBV19

CDR3aa: CASSQDRAMGGSGNTIYF
CDR3nt: TGTGCCAGCAGCCAAGACCGGGCGATGGGGGGCTCTGGAAACACCATATATTTT
j_gene: TRBJ1-3
abundance: once
d_gene: -
v_gene: TRBV4-2

CDR3aa: CASNLDRGPTEAFF
CDR3nt: TGTGCCAGCAACCTGGACAGGGGGCCGACTGAAGCTTTCTTT
j_gene: TRBJ1-1
abundance: -
d_gene: TRBD1
v_gene: TRBV2

CDR3aa: CASSLGRRGTQETQYF
CDR3nt: TGTGCCAGCAGCTTGGGACGGCGGGGGACCCAAGAGACCCAGTACTTC
j_gene: TRBJ2-5
abundance: -
d_gene: TRBD2
v_gene: TRBV5-8

CDR3aa: CAWSRQQVQNSPLHF
CDR3nt: TGTGCCTGGAGTAGACAACAGGTCCAAAATTCACCCCTCCACTTT
j_gene: TRBJ1-6
abundance: -
d_gene: -
v_gene: TRBV30

CDR3aa: CSAAGGYGYTF
CDR3nt: TGCAGTGCTGCGGGGGGGTATGGCTACACCTTC
j_gene: TRBJ1-2
abundance: -
d_gene: -
v_gene: TRBV20-1

CDR3aa: CASSPQPGYNEQFF
CDR3nt: TGTGCCAGCTCACCACAGCCGGGTTACAATGAGCAGTTCTTC
j_gene: TRBJ2-1
abundance: -
d_gene: -
v_gene: TRBV18

CDR3aa: CASSQRTAAYEQYF
CDR3nt: TGTGCCAGCAGCCAAAGGACAGCGGCCTACGAGCAGTACTTC
j_gene: TRBJ2-7
abundance: -
d_gene: -
v_gene: TRBV4-2

CDR3aa: CASGSDRKKYGYTF
CDR3nt: TGTGCCAGCGGAAGCGACAGGAAGAAGTATGGCTACACCTTC
j_gene: TRBJ1-2
abundance: -
d_gene: -
v_gene: TRBV6-5

CDR3aa: CASSQELAGQGYTF
CDR3nt: TGTGCCAGCAGCCAAGAGCTCGCGGGGCAAGGCTACACCTTC
j_gene: TRBJ1-2
abundance: -
d_gene: -
v_gene: TRBV4-2

CDR3aa: CASSFSSGRVLLYEQYF
CDR3nt: TGTGCCAGCAGCTTCTCTAGCGGGAGAGTACTTCTCTACGAGCAGTACTTC
j_gene: TRBJ2-7
abundance: -
d_gene: TRBD2
v_gene: TRBV5-8

CDR3aa: CASRPDSYEQYF
CDR3nt: TGTGCCAGCAGACCCGACAGCTACGAGCAGTACTTC
j_gene: TRBJ2-7
abundance: few
d_gene: -
v_gene: TRBV6-6

CDR3aa: CASSLRGREEGGYTF
CDR3nt: TGTGCCAGCAGCTTGAGGGGCAGGGAGGAAGGGGGCTACACCTTC
j_gene: TRBJ1-2
abundance: -
d_gene: -
v_gene: TRBV7-3

CDR3aa: CASTQGAGNTIYF
CDR3nt: TGTGCCAGCACTCAGGGCGCTGGAAACACCATATATTTT
j_gene: TRBJ1-3
abundance: -
d_gene: -
v_gene: TRBV2

CDR3aa: CASSSGGSNNEQFF
CDR3nt: TGTGCCAGCAGTTCCGGCGGGAGCAACAATGAGCAGTTCTTC
j_gene: TRBJ2-1
abundance: -
d_gene: TRBD2
v_gene: TRBV28

CDR3aa: CASSLGTSGGAEQETQYF
CDR3nt: TGTGCCAGCAGCCTTGGGACTAGCGGGGGGGCCGAGCAAGAGACCCAGTACTTC
j_gene: TRBJ2-5
abundance: few
d_gene: TRBD2
v_gene: TRBV7-2

CDR3aa: CASSLAGTGVYGYTF
CDR3nt: TGTGCCAGCAGCCTAGCCGGGACAGGGGTCTATGGCTACACCTTC
j_gene: TRBJ1-2
abundance: -
d_gene: TRBD1
v_gene: TRBV7-8

CDR3aa: CASSQGVRTGRNYGYTF
CDR3nt: TGCGCCAGCAGCCAAGGAGTTAGGACGGGGAGGAACTATGGCTACACCTTC
j_gene: TRBJ1-2
abundance: few
d_gene: -
v_gene: TRBV4-1

CDR3aa: CASSQAGQFAYEQYF
CDR3nt: TGTGCCAGCAGCCAAGCGGGACAGTTTGCCTACGAGCAGTACTTC
j_gene: TRBJ2-7
abundance: few
d_gene: TRBD1
v_gene: TRBV14

CDR3aa: CASSPTGDGYTF
CDR3nt: TGTGCCAGCAGCCCTACAGGGGATGGCTACACCTTC
j_gene: TRBJ1-2
abundance: -
d_gene: TRBD1
v_gene: TRBV27

CDR3aa: CASSIQSDQPQHF
CDR3nt: TGTGCCAGTAGTATCCAATCAGATCAGCCCCAGCATTTT
j_gene: TRBJ1-5
abundance: -
d_gene: -
v_gene: TRBV19

CDR3aa: CASSLSSVLQETQYF
CDR3nt: TGTGCCAGCAGTTTATCATCGGTCCTTCAAGAGACCCAGTACTTC
j_gene: TRBJ2-5
abundance: -
d_gene: -
v_gene: TRBV27

CDR3aa: CASSQAPGDSYEQYF
CDR3nt: TGCGCCAGCAGCCAAGCACCGGGTGACTCCTACGAGCAGTACTTC
j_gene: TRBJ2-7
abundance: -
d_gene: -
v_gene: TRBV4-1

CDR3aa: CASSSRSGGLYTEQFF
CDR3nt: TGTGCCAGCAGTTCCCGCTCGGGGGGGCTTTACACTGAGCAGTTCTTC
j_gene: TRBJ2-1
abundance: once
d_gene: TRBD2
v_gene: TRBV28

CDR3aa: CASSPQGSNYGYTF
CDR3nt: TGTGCCAGCAGTCCTCAGGGATCTAACTATGGCTACACCTTC
j_gene: TRBJ1-2
abundance: -
d_gene: -
v_gene: TRBV6-6

CDR3aa: CASSLVRGYEQYF
CDR3nt: TGTGCCAGCAGCTTGGTACGAGGCTACGAGCAGTACTTC
j_gene: TRBJ2-7
abundance: -
d_gene: -
v_gene: TRBV5-8

CDR3aa: CAWRTGNEQFF
CDR3nt: TGTGCCTGGAGGACCGGGAATGAGCAGTTCTTC
j_gene: TRBJ2-1
abundance: -
d_gene: -
v_gene: TRBV30

CDR3aa: CASSSRYQYSNQPQHF
CDR3nt: TGTGCCAGCAGCTCAAGATACCAGTATAGCAATCAGCCCCAGCATTTT
j_gene: TRBJ1-5
abundance: -
d_gene: -
v_gene: TRBV5-6

CDR3aa: CASSFKGYTGELFF
CDR3nt: TGTGCCAGCAGTTTTAAGGGGTACACCGGGGAGCTGTTTTTT
j_gene: TRBJ2-2
abundance: few
d_gene: -
v_gene: TRBV6-5

CDR3aa: CASSYSGDFSPLHF
CDR3nt: TGTGCCAGCAGTTACTCGGGGGACTTTTCACCCCTCCACTTT
j_gene: TRBJ1-6
abundance: -
d_gene: -
v_gene: TRBV6-5